This T cell receptor (beta chain) comes out of a study of blood T cell repertoires in COVID-19. Looking at the study overall: Acute and convalescent COVID-19 specimens originated in the United States, Italy and Spain. T cells, B-cell-depleted T cells, or PBMCs provided the cDNA or gDNA that served as material.

As processed by the authors: The assay estimated nucleated cells by amplifying reference gene primers. Generated by immunoSEQ multiplex PCR, the TCRdb table keeps only in-frame clones and is missing some. V and J calls and clone size are given by that table; D and trimming were obtained from the DNA. The repertoire consists of around 200,000 clones, with about nine tenths occurring once and the leading ten covering less than 0.75%. The V segment lost 5 bases and the J segment 14 bases; nucleotides outside the gene matches: 8. The length of the CDR3 is 14 residues. Germline V lookup: CDR1 SGHAT, CDR2 FQNNGV.

Specimen: peripheral blood. This TCR derives from a man aged 35 to 55 with acute or convalescent COVID-19. The chain links TRBV11-2 to TRBJ1-6; 11 bases match TRBD1. CDR3 amino acids: CASSPGTGGVSLHF. CDR3 nucleotide sequence: TGTGCCAGCAGCCCAGGGACAGGGGGAGTTTCCCTCCACTTT.